One and the same sample provided the 21 T cell receptor beta chains below, sequenced in a study of neurological immune-mediated disorders. TCRdb re-called the 5' RACE reads through MiXCR, storing one row per CDR3 protein. Of approximately 30,000 distinct CDR3 sequences in the sample, 10% to 15% were seen once. Time point given: technical triplicate 2. Material for sequencing was CD4+ T cells from blood. The receptors were gathered from a female donor with HTLV-1-associated myelopathy (HAM/TSP).

The table lists this clonotype with many counts. The chain combines TRBV20-1 with TRBJ2-1; D not certain. This CDR3 has 14 amino acids. Deletions cut 0 bases from V and 5 bases from J, with 11 bases between. Germline CDR1 is DFQATT and CDR2 is SNEGSKA (reference sequence). The CDR3: CSARDPSLNNEQFF. CDR3 nucleotides: TGCAGTGCTAGAGATCCTAGTCTAAACAATGAGCAGTTCTTC.

This clonotype was counted many times. This chain links TRBV7-6 with TRBJ1-6; 9 bases align to TRBD1. V lost 1 base, J lost 8 bases, and 9 bases stayed unmatched. This CDR3 is built from 17 residues. Germline assignment: CDR1 SGHVS and CDR2 FNYEAQ. CDR3 amino acids: CASSLEGNRGRYSPLHF. CDR3 nucleotides: TGTGCCAGCAGCTTAGAAGGGAACAGGGGGCGGTATTCACCCCTCCACTTT.

In its sample, this clonotype was seen many times. The J gene is TRBJ2-7, the V gene TRBV7-9; a possible D gene is TRBD2 (6 bases). The germline V gene encodes CDR1 SEHNR and CDR2 FQNEAQ (reference sequence). Trimming removed 5 bases from V and 11 bases from J, with 22 bases in between. The length of the CDR3 is 14 residues. DNA for the CDR3: TGTGCCAGCAGCCCGACCTGGGACGCACTAGCTAAGTACTTC. It encodes CASSPTWDALAKYF.

This clonotype was counted ten times or more. The chain employs TRBV6-6 and TRBJ2-7; D is unresolved. V was shortened by 6 bases and J by 7 bases, with 19 bases between the two germline ends. Germline V gene data show CDR1 as MNHNY and CDR2 as SVGAGI (reference sequence). The CDR3 sequence is 14 residues long. Here the CDR3 reads CASSPRPTMGEQYF. Written as DNA, the CDR3 is TGTGCCAGCAGCCCGAGACCCACGATGGGGGAGCAGTACTTC.

This clonotype showed up just a few times. The rearrangement links TRBV28 to TRBJ2-7; TRBD1 aligns across 7 bases. Germline CDR1 and CDR2: MDHEN and SYDVKM. Unmatched junction bases numbered 7, after V lost 5 bases and J lost 0 bases. CDR3 length: 15 amino acids. The CDR3 is CASSPGTVSSYEQYF. CDR3 sequence (DNA): TGTGCCAGCAGTCCCGGGACAGTGAGCTCCTACGAGCAGTACTTC.

This clonotype was seen at least ten times. CDR3 region: CASSEVIDRGKGMNTEAFF. The DNA for the CDR3 is TGTGCCAGCAGTGAAGTTATCGACAGGGGGAAGGGTATGAACACTGAAGCTTTCTTT. The chain has TRBV2 and TRBJ1-1; 9 nucleotides line up with TRBD1. The J segment lost 0 bases and the V segment lost 1 base, leaving 12 bases of the junction unmatched. Germline V gene data show CDR1 as SNHLY and CDR2 as FYNNEI. The CDR3 extends over 19 amino acids.

In its sample, this clonotype was seen many times. The chain couples TRBV4-1 to TRBJ1-5; D uncertain. The CDR3 is made up of 18 amino acids. V lost 1 base and J lost 0, with 16 bases in between. From germline, CDR1 is MGHRA and CDR2 YSYEKL. In DNA, the CDR3 is TGCGCCAGCAGCCAAGCGCACATCGTAACCGATAGCAATCAGCCCCAGCATTTT. Its protein product is CASSQAHIVTDSNQPQHF.

This clonotype has a count of ten or more. V is TRBV5-1 and J is TRBJ1-2; D ambiguous. The CDR3 has 14 residues. Germline V lookup: CDR1 SGHRS, CDR2 YFSETQ. V gave up 0 bases and J gave up 3 bases, with 9 bases separating them. The CDR3 spells CASSLDLGYYGYTF. In DNA, the CDR3 is TGCGCCAGCAGCTTGGACCTGGGCTACTATGGCTACACCTTC.

This clonotype was observed many times. The chain joins TRBV7-9 to TRBJ2-5; 9 bases map to TRBD1. Germline V lookup: CDR1 SEHNR, CDR2 FQNEAQ (reference sequence). The CDR3 runs to 14 residues. V lost 4 bases, J lost 7 bases, and 7 bases stayed unmatched. Here the CDR3 reads CASSSGTGIGTQYF. CDR3 DNA: TGTGCCAGCAGCTCCGGGACAGGGATCGGGACCCAGTACTTC.

This clonotype was observed many times. The rearrangement joins TRBV11-3 to TRBJ1-2; TRBD1 matches 9 bases. Germline CDR1 and CDR2: SGHNT and YENEEA. The ends lost 5 bases at V and 6 bases at J; junction bases unmatched: 7. CDR3 length: 14 residues. CDR3 DNA sequence: TGTGCCAGCAGCCATACAGGGGGCTGGGATGGCTACACCTTC. Protein: CASSHTGGWDGYTF.

V gene TRBV5-1 combines with J gene TRBJ1-1; D may be TRBD1 (6 bases). From germline, CDR1 is SGHRS and CDR2 YFSETQ. CDR3 size: 15 residues. Trimming pared 5 bases from V and 5 bases from J, leaving 19 bases between. CDR3 sequence reads: CASRADGERGTEAFF. The CDR3, as DNA: TGCGCCAGCAGAGCGGACGGGGAGAGGGGGACTGAAGCTTTCTTT. The variable domain in full, completed from reference TRBV5-1 and TRBJ1-1, reads KAGVTQTPRYLIKTRGQQVTLSCSPISGHRSVSWYQQTPGQGLQFLFEYFSETQRNKGNFPGRFSGRQFSNSRSEMNVSTLELGDSALYLCASRADGERGTEAFFGQGTRLTVV.

Within the sample, this clonotype is medium-sized (0.01 to 0.1%). V and J are TRBV5-1 and TRBJ2-1; TRBD2 agrees at 7 bases. After removal of 3 bases from V and 8 bases from J, the junction contained 5 bases not matched to a gene. Germline assignment: CDR1 SGHRS and CDR2 YFSETQ. The CDR3 is made up of 13 amino acids. CDR3 in amino acids: CASSYREVDEQFF. The CDR3 region has the DNA TGCGCCAGCAGCTACCGGGAGGTAGATGAGCAGTTCTTC.

This clonotype was seen at least ten times. The chain couples TRBV4-1 to TRBJ2-2; 8 nucleotides line up with TRBD2. V lost 1 base and J lost 4; bases outside the gene matches: 8. From germline, CDR1 is MGHRA and CDR2 YSYEKL. The CDR3 length is 17 residues. CDR3 sequence: CASSQVEAGVRTGELFF. CDR3 nucleotide sequence: TGCGCCAGCAGCCAAGTGGAAGCGGGGGTACGCACCGGGGAGCTGTTTTTT.

The sample holds many counts of this clonotype. The genes are TRBV20-1 and TRBJ2-3; TRBD2 aligns across 8 bases. J lost 0 bases, V lost 3 bases, and 2 bases had no gene match. This CDR3 spans 14 amino acids. Germline CDR1 reads DFQATT; CDR2 reads SNEGSKA (reference sequence). The chain's CDR3 is CSASGGDSTDTQYF. The CDR3 bases are TGCAGTGCTAGCGGGGGGGATAGCACAGATACGCAGTATTTT.

This clonotype was counted many times. The chain is built from TRBV7-2 and TRBJ2-1; D not resolved. The CDR3 is made up of 13 amino acids. Trimming stripped 8 bases from V and 14 bases from J, with 22 bases between. The germline gives CDR1 SGHTA, CDR2 FQGNSA. CDR3: CASSSSPLLYEFF. As DNA, the CDR3 is TGTGCCAGCTCCTCCTCCCCACTACTATATGAGTTCTTC.

The rearrangement joins TRBV5-1 to TRBJ2-2; D assignment may be TRBD1 or TRBD2 (7 bases each). Trimming took 4 bases from V and 0 from J, leaving 13 bases between them. Germline loops: CDR1 SGHRS, CDR2 YFSETQ. The CDR3 loop spans 16 amino acids. The CDR3 bases are TGCGCCAGCAGCCCCGGGGGGACAGCGAACACCGGGGAGCTGTTTTTT. It encodes CASSPGGTANTGELFF.

This clonotype was observed a few times. The V call is TRBV5-4, the J call TRBJ2-5, with D unresolved. CDR1 is SGHNT, CDR2 YYREEE, per germline (reference sequence). Trimming left V 0 bases short and J 4 bases short, with 16 bases between. The CDR3 length is 16 residues. CDR3 amino acids: CASSLGDGGGPETQYF. CDR3 nucleotides: TGTGCCAGCAGCTTGGGCGACGGTGGTGGGCCAGAGACCCAGTACTTC.

This clonotype qualifies as medium-sized. V usage is TRBV4-3 and J usage is TRBJ1-3; D is ambiguous. CDR1 LGHNA and CDR2 YSLEER come from the germline V gene. The V end lost 1 base, the J end lost 0 bases, and 4 bases lay between the germline ends. The CDR3 sequence is 14 residues long. CDR3 DNA sequence: TGCGCCAGCAGCCAAGGACACTCTGGAAACACCATATATTTT. It is translated as CASSQGHSGNTIYF.

This clonotype is medium-sized. V is TRBV12-3 or TRBV12-4 and J is TRBJ1-1, with TRBD1 matching over 7 bases. The V gene end was trimmed by 7 bases and the J gene end by 0 bases; junction bases not matched to a gene: 5. The length of the CDR3 is 14 residues. For the CDR3, the DNA is TGTGCCAGCACTACGACAGGGTTGAACACTGAAGCTTTCTTT. Its protein product is CASTTTGLNTEAFF.

This clonotype has at least ten counts. J is TRBJ2-1 and V is TRBV5-6; 11 bases line up with TRBD2. Trimming took 6 bases from V and 12 from J; bases not matched to a gene: 17. Per germline, CDR1 SGHDT and CDR2 YYEEEE. The CDR3 has 16 residues. CDR3 DNA sequence: TGTGCCAGCAACTTCAAACTAGCGGGAGTGAGAGGTGGGCAGTTCTTC. It is translated as CASNFKLAGVRGGQFF.

The J gene is TRBJ2-2, the V gene TRBV9, with a weak D call TRBD2 (6 bases). The V gene's germline CDR1 is SGDLS and CDR2 YYNGEE. The CDR3 covers 15 residues. CDR3 DNA sequence: TGTGTCAGTAGCGTGACGGGAGTACACACCGGGGAGCTGTTTTTT. Amino acid sequence: CVSSVTGVHTGELFF.